This T cell receptor (beta chain) is from a study of cytomegalovirus exposure and HLA in healthy donors. PCR employed 60 Vbeta and 13 Jbeta primers. TCRdb keeps only in-frame clones here, not all; method: immunoSEQ multiplex PCR. The sample lists approximately 100,000 clones; around 84% were seen once. Points on this clone: As yet, its antigen is unknown.

Whole-study findings and limits: Being indistinguishable, some V segments were excluded, TRBV6-2 and TRBV6-3 among them.

CDR3 length: 14 residues. Germline CDR1 GTSNPN, CDR2 SVGIG (reference sequence). The V gene end was trimmed by 5 bases and the J gene end by 2 bases; junction bases not matched to a gene: 7. The sample comprised PBMCs. This TCR was sampled from a woman between 18 and 29 years old in good health and CMV-seronegative. The chain recombines TRBV30 with TRBJ2-7, with 9 bases lining up with TRBD2. The CDR3 sequence: CAWSQASGTYEQYF. The CDR3 coding sequence is TGTGCCTGGTCACAGGCTAGCGGGACCTACGAGCAGTACTTC.